The rows below give T cell receptor beta chains drawn from one sample of a study of cytomegalovirus exposure and HLA in healthy donors. Some clones are missing from TCRdb's copy, which holds only in-frame ones; the method was immunoSEQ multiplex PCR. Listed are about 140,000 clones; about 0.96% falls within the top ten. Material: PBMCs. These receptors were collected from a male donor in good health and CMV-seronegative. Each CDR3 is given with its conserved first and last residue. Each record gives: J gene, V gene, D gene, CDR3 DNA, CDR3 protein. The D gene is left open where the match is weak.

>TRBJ2-1|TRBV5-1|TRBD1
TGCGCCAGCAGCTCAGGGGGAAATGAGCAGTTCTTC
CASSSGGNEQFF
>TRBJ1-6|TRBV6-1|NA
TGTGCCAGCAGTGATTTCGCCAGATATAATTCACCCCTCCACTTT
CASSDFARYNSPLHF
>TRBJ1-6|TRBV6-1|NA
TGTGCCAGCCTCAGGGTGGGTAATTCACCCCTCCACTTT
CASLRVGNSPLHF
>TRBJ2-7|TRBV10-3|TRBD2
TGTGCCATCAGGCGTCAGCGGGAGGGTCAGCTTGAGTACGAGCAGTACTTC
CAIRRQREGQLEYEQYF
>TRBJ2-2|TRBV30|TRBD2
TGTGCCTGGAGTGTACTGCGGGGGTCCTCGGGCACCGGGGAGCTGTTTTTT
CAWSVLRGSSGTGELFF
>TRBJ2-7|TRBV18|NA
TGTGCCAGCTCCCTAGTCCCCGGGAGCTCCTACGAGCAGTACTTC
CASSLVPGSSYEQYF
>TRBJ2-1|TRBV25-1|TRBD2
TGTGCCAGCAGTGACCCCGGGACTAGCGGGAGGGGTGATGAGCAGTTCTTC
CASSDPGTSGRGDEQFF
>TRBJ2-7|TRBV7-9|NA
TGTGCCAGCAGTTCGACTGGCAGTTACGAGCAGTACTTC
CASSSTGSYEQYF
>TRBJ2-7|TRBV19|TRBD2
TGTGCCAGTAGGAGGCGGGAGGGGAACGAGCAGTACTTC
CASRRREGNEQYF
>TRBJ2-7|TRBV18|TRBD1
TGTGCCAGCTCACGCAACACGGGACAGGGCTCCTACGAGCAGTACTTC
CASSRNTGQGSYEQYF
>TRBJ2-7|TRBV5-1|NA
TGCGCCAGCAGCTTGGGGGCCAGGCCGGACGAGCAGTACTTC
CASSLGARPDEQYF
>TRBJ2-1|TRBV5-1|NA
TGCGCCAGCAGCTTAATCCGGGTCCACTCCTACAATGAGCAGTTCTTC
CASSLIRVHSYNEQFF
>TRBJ2-7|TRBV2|NA
TGTGCGATCGGGACCTACGAGCAGTACTTC
CAIGTYEQYF
>TRBJ2-1|TRBV6-1|NA
TGTGCCAGCAGTGAATTATTGAATGAGCAGTTCTTC
CASSELLNEQFF
>TRBJ2-3|TRBV18|TRBD1
TGTGCCAGCTCACCAGACAGGGGGGGCACAGATACGCAGTATTTT
CASSPDRGGTDTQYF
>TRBJ2-7|TRBV5-1|NA
TGCGCCAGCAGCTTGAGTCCGGACACATCCTACGAGCAGTACTTC
CASSLSPDTSYEQYF
>TRBJ1-3|TRBV6-5|NA
TGTGCCAGCAGGGAGGGGCAGAACGCCGCGAACACCATATATTTT
CASREGQNAANTIYF
>TRBJ2-7|TRBV10-3|TRBD2
TGTGCCATCAGTGGGCGGGGCGGGGGGGCCTCGGAGGCCTACGAGCAGTACTTC
CAISGRGGGASEAYEQYF
>TRBJ2-1|TRBV7-7|NA
TGTGCCAGCAGCTTAGAAACTAGCCCCTTCTCGGGTGAGCAGTTCTTC
CASSLETSPFSGEQFF
>TRBJ1-5|TRBV9|NA
TGTGCCAGCAACCGAGGAGAGAGCAATCAGCCCCAGCATTTT
CASNRGESNQPQHF
>TRBJ2-5|TRBV6-5|NA
TGTGCCAGCAATGACGGGGCCAGGGGAGAGACCCAGTACTTC
CASNDGARGETQYF
>TRBJ1-1|TRBV12-5|TRBD1
TGTGCTAGTGGGACAGGGGACACTGAAGCTTTCTTT
CASGTGDTEAFF
>TRBJ1-4|TRBV5-1|NA
TGCGCCAGCAGCCTGAAAGGCAGAGTAGCGATCCATAATGAAAAACTGTTTTTT
CASSLKGRVAIHNEKLFF
>TRBJ2-1|TRBV6-5|NA
TGTGCCAGCAGATACTTCACAGGGATAAGGGTCAATGAGCAGTTCTTC
CASRYFTGIRVNEQFF
>TRBJ1-1|TRBV6-6|NA
TGTGCCAGCCAATTGGAGGCGCTCGGCACTGAAGCTTTCTTT
CASQLEALGTEAFF
>TRBJ1-2|TRBV27|NA
TGTGCCAGCAGTTCACACAGTACAGGCGGCTACACCTTC
CASSSHSTGGYTF
>TRBJ2-5|TRBV2|TRBD1
TGTGCCAGCAAGGGACAGGGGAATATAGAGTTAGAGACCCAGTACTTC
CASKGQGNIELETQYF
>TRBJ2-3|TRBV29-1|NA
TGCAGCGCCCACGTCGGGGGGCGCACAGATACGCAGTATTTT
CSAHVGGRTDTQYF
>TRBJ2-1|TRBV6-1|TRBD1
TGTGCCAGCAGCCTCGGGACAGTCTACAATGAGCAGTTCTTC
CASSLGTVYNEQFF
>TRBJ1-1|TRBV18|NA
TGTGCCAGCTCACCCGAGAAGTGGACTGAAGCTTTCTTT
CASSPEKWTEAFF
>TRBJ2-7|TRBV28|TRBD1
TGTGCCAGCAGTTTGGCGACAGGGGCAGGGGAGCAGTACTTC
CASSLATGAGEQYF